This entry lists 24 T cell receptor beta chains sequenced from one sample in a study of Graves' ophthalmopathy and Graves' hyperthyroidism. The authors amplified TCR beta CDR3 regions from RNA transcripts. Following a first-round RT-PCR that used HTBI primers, a second-round multiplex PCR was carried out. TCRdb reprocessed the multiplex PCR reads via MiXCR and lists one record per CDR3 protein. The sample has roughly 1.1 million distinct CDR3 sequences, around a third seen once. Sequencing input: peripheral blood or thyroid tissue (not recorded which). The receptors were sampled from an adult man with Graves' hyperthyroidism.

The rearrangement uses TRBV4-3 and TRBJ1-4; the D is unclear. The germline V gene has CDR1 LGHNA and CDR2 YSLEER. The CDR3 spans 18 residues. V was pared by 0 bases and J by 8 bases, with 22 bases between. The CDR3 loop is CASSQDVVAPGAGEKLFF. The CDR3 DNA is TGCGCCAGCAGCCAAGATGTGGTTGCGCCAGGAGCGGGCGAAAAACTGTTTTTT.

This clonotype was detected only a few times. This chain uses TRBV30 with TRBJ2-7, with D maybe TRBD2 (6 bases). Trimming shortened V by 0 bases and J by 7 bases, and 10 bases separated the two germline ends. The CDR3 extends over 12 amino acids. Germline V gives CDR1 GTSNPN, CDR2 SVGIG (reference sequence). The CDR3 spells CAWSVGGREQYF. CDR3 nucleotide sequence: TGTGCCTGGAGTGTTGGAGGGAGGGAGCAGTACTTC.

The chain couples TRBV25-1 to TRBJ1-6; TRBD1 might be the D (6 bases). V lost 5 bases and J 0 bases, leaving 14 bases between the germline ends. This CDR3 is built from 17 residues. CDR1 and CDR2 (germline): MGHDK, SYGVNS. CDR3 sequence: CASSPQTGSSYNSPLHF. CDR3 DNA sequence: TGTGCCAGCAGTCCGCAAACAGGGAGCTCCTATAATTCACCCCTCCACTTT.

This clonotype occurred many times. The chain uses TRBV19 and TRBJ2-7, with 8 bases identical to TRBD2. The CDR3 totals 13 residues. CDR1 is LNHDA, CDR2 SQIVND, per germline (reference sequence). Germline trimming cut 10 bases from V and 7 bases from J; bases unmatched to any gene: 12. The CDR3 DNA sequence: TGTGCCACTCACAGCGGGAGCGCCGGGGAGCAGTACTTC. Translating gives CATHSGSAGEQYF.

This chain joins TRBV7-9 and TRBJ1-2, with D uncertain. V was pared by 3 bases and J by 8 bases, with 13 bases between. The germline gives CDR1 SEHNR, CDR2 FQNEAQ (reference sequence). The CDR3 loop spans 13 amino acids. This chain's CDR3 is CASSFNLAEGYTF. The CDR3 region has the DNA TGTGCCAGCAGCTTTAATCTTGCTGAGGGCTACACCTTC.

In this sample, this clonotype turned up a few times. V gene TRBV7-9 combines with J gene TRBJ1-3; D remains ambiguous. This CDR3 spans 16 amino acids. Germline lookup yields CDR1 SEHNR and CDR2 FQNEAQ (reference sequence). Trimming left V 5 bases short and J 4 bases short, with 18 bases between. CDR3 in amino acids: CASSPPAGRVGNTIYF. The CDR3, as DNA: TGTGCCAGCAGCCCACCGGCGGGCCGAGTGGGAAACACCATATATTTT.

The V gene is TRBV29-1, the J gene TRBJ1-4, with no clear D. The CDR3 length is 13 residues. The germline V and J ends were trimmed by 1 base and 8 bases, with 11 bases remaining between them. Germline V gene data show CDR1 as SQVTM and CDR2 as ANQGSEA. This CDR3 reads CSVEGPGIEKLFF. The CDR3 DNA is TGCAGCGTTGAAGGGCCCGGGATCGAAAAACTGTTTTTT.

This clonotype occurred once. V is TRBV2 and J is TRBJ2-6, with TRBD2 as a possible D gene (5 bases). CDR1 is SNHLY, CDR2 FYNNEI, per germline. The CDR3 has 16 amino acids. V gave up 9 bases and J gave up 4 bases, with 19 bases separating them. Here the CDR3 reads CARGLPGVLGANVLTF. CDR3 nucleotide sequence: TGTGCCAGGGGCCTCCCCGGGGTGCTCGGGGCCAACGTCCTGACTTTC.

The chain links TRBV18 to TRBJ1-5; no firm D call. The germline CDR1 and CDR2 sequences are KGHSH and LQKENI. V was cut by 3 bases and J by 11 bases, with 14 bases left in between. This CDR3 has 13 residues. The CDR3 region has the DNA TGTGCCAGCTCACCGGAGTTAAGTTCGACCCAGCATTTT. It is translated as CASSPELSSTQHF.

Only a few counts were recorded for this clonotype. This sequence may be a read error, since a much larger clone differs from it by one base. The V call is TRBV7-9, the J call TRBJ2-7; TRBD1 or TRBD2 may be the D gene (5 bases each). This CDR3 comprises 18 residues. V was shortened by 5 bases and J by 2 bases, with 25 bases between the two germline ends. Germline CDR1 SEHNR, CDR2 FQNEAQ (reference sequence). Here the CDR3 reads CASSHTSVRGTRPYEQYF. The CDR3 region has the DNA TGTGCCAGCAGCCATACATCCGTTCGGGGCACACGGCCCTACGAGCAGTACTTC.

At least ten counts were recorded for this clonotype. V usage is TRBV7-9 and J usage is TRBJ2-5; D possibly corresponds to TRBD1 (6 bases). This CDR3 is built from 14 residues. The germline gives CDR1 SEHNR, CDR2 FQNEAQ (reference sequence). V was pared by 5 bases and J by 0 bases, with 10 bases between. The CDR3 spells CASSPRDNQETQYF. DNA of the CDR3: TGTGCCAGCAGCCCCCGGGACAACCAAGAGACCCAGTACTTC.

The V and J genes are TRBV25-1 and TRBJ2-7; 15 nucleotides line up with TRBD2. V dropped 9 bases and J dropped 4; count of bases not matched to a gene: 13. CDR1 is MGHDK and CDR2 is SYGVNS in the germline V gene. This CDR3 contains 17 residues. CDR3 coding DNA: TGTGCCAGAAAGGAATCGGGACTAGCGGGAGGTTCTTACGAGCAGTACTTC. This sequence encodes CARKESGLAGGSYEQYF.

This sequence joins TRBV29-1 and TRBJ2-5; D may be TRBD2 (5 bases). Germline-derived CDR1 and CDR2 are SQVTM and ANQGSEA. This CDR3 has 13 amino acids. Deletions cut 5 bases from V and 1 base from J, with 11 bases between. The CDR3 DNA follows: TGCAGCGTTCGGAGGTCATCCCAAGAGACCCAGTACTTC. This codes for CSVRRSSQETQYF.

The V call is TRBV7-2, the J call TRBJ2-7; possible D gene TRBD2, 6 bases. Germline lookup yields CDR1 SGHTA and CDR2 FQGNSA. The germline V and J ends were trimmed by 3 bases and 6 bases, with 12 bases remaining between them. This CDR3 comprises 13 residues. Written as DNA, the CDR3 is TGTGCCAGCAGCTTGGAGGGAGTACGCGAGCAGTACTTC. Its protein is CASSLEGVREQYF.

The rearrangement joins TRBV10-3 to TRBJ2-7; maybe TRBD2 (7 bases). The V end lost 10 bases, the J end lost 8 bases, and 24 bases lay between the germline ends. CDR3 length: 14 amino acids. Germline assignment: CDR1 ENHRY and CDR2 SYGVKD. The CDR3 is CATTPLGGGSQQYF. CDR3 in DNA: TGTGCCACTACTCCACTGGGAGGGGGAAGTCAGCAGTACTTC.

The genes are TRBV28 and TRBJ2-5; 9 bases agree with TRBD2. V trimming: 5 bases; J trimming: 2 bases; junction bases outside the gene matches: 15. This CDR3 is built from 18 residues. Germline lookup yields CDR1 MDHEN and CDR2 SYDVKM. CDR3 sequence (DNA): TGTGCCAGCAGTCATCACCTCTGGACTAGCGAGATGCAAGAGACCCAGTACTTC. This encodes CASSHHLWTSEMQETQYF.

This clonotype was recorded many times. The J gene is TRBJ2-5, the V gene TRBV7-2, with D possibly being TRBD2 (5 bases). The CDR3 contains 15 residues. CDR1 SGHTA and CDR2 FQGNSA come from the germline V gene. The ends were cut back, 1 base at V and 6 bases at J, with 15 bases in the middle. CDR3 bases: TGTGCCAGCAGCTTAGTCAGATCTAGCTGGAAGACCCAGTACTTC. This translates into CASSLVRSSWKTQYF.

This clonotype was observed many times. This rearrangement joins TRBV9 to TRBJ2-2; no reliable D call. In germline, CDR1 is SGDLS, CDR2 YYNGEE. Trimming left V 1 base short and J 7 bases short, with 11 bases between. This CDR3 has 14 residues. This CDR3 reads CASSVRLSDGELFF. Written as DNA, the CDR3 is TGTGCCAGCAGCGTACGACTCTCGGACGGGGAGCTGTTTTTT. The variable domain in full, with the rest retrieved from reference TRBV9 and TRBJ2-2, is DSGVTQTPKHLITATGQRVTLRCSPRSGDLSVYWYQQSLDQGLQFLIQYYNGEERAKGNILERFSAQQFPDLHSELNLSSLELGDSALYFCASSVRLSDGELFFGEGSRLTVL.

This clonotype showed up many times. V gene TRBV19 combines with J gene TRBJ2-7; TRBD2 aligns across 8 bases. Unmatched junction bases numbered 4, after V lost 1 base and J lost 5 bases. This CDR3 contains 14 residues. Germline CDR1 and CDR2: LNHDA and SQIVND (reference sequence). The CDR3 DNA follows: TGTGCCAGTAGTATAGCGGGAGGGCCCAACGAGCAGTACTTC. Translating it yields CASSIAGGPNEQYF.

This clonotype was recorded many times. The DNA for the CDR3 is TGCAGCGTTGACAGGGGGGTCACTGAAGCTTTCTTT. Translated: CSVDRGVTEAFF. The chain combines TRBV29-1 with TRBJ1-1, with 7 bases that match TRBD1. The CDR3 sequence is 12 residues long. With 3 bases clipped from V and 4 bases from J, the junction kept 2 bases outside the gene matches. The germline CDR1 and CDR2 sequences are SQVTM and ANQGSEA.

This clonotype was observed at least ten times. The chain uses TRBV25-1 and TRBJ1-1, with D unclear. There are 14 residues in the CDR3. The germline V and J ends were trimmed by 6 bases and 0 bases, with 11 bases remaining between them. Germline loops: CDR1 MGHDK, CDR2 SYGVNS. CDR3 protein: CASRSSSLNTEAFF. CDR3 nucleotides: TGTGCCAGCAGATCCTCCAGCTTGAACACTGAAGCTTTCTTT. Complete variable domain (other parts from reference TRBV25-1 and TRBJ1-1): EADIYQTPRYLVIGTGKKITLECSQTMGHDKMYWYQQDPGMELHLIHYSYGVNSTEKGDLSSESTVSRIRTEHFPLTLESARPSHTSQYLCASRSSSLNTEAFFGQGTRLTVV.

Comment on this clonotype: This may be a read error: a much more frequent sequence differs by one nucleotide. This chain joins TRBV20-1 and TRBJ1-2; TRBD1 matches at 7 bases. The CDR3 sequence is 20 residues long. CDR1 and CDR2 (germline): DFQATT, SNEGSKA (reference sequence). CDR3 loop: CSASSGSLKDRPQANYVYTF. The CDR3 DNA reads TGCAGTGCTAGTTCGGGTTCGCTGAAGGACAGGCCGCAAGCTAACTATGTCTACACCTTC.

This clonotype was counted once. The genes are TRBV10-3 and TRBJ1-5; D may be TRBD1 (5 bases). V dropped 10 bases and J dropped 3 bases, with 16 bases sitting between them. This CDR3 has 14 residues. Looked up from germline, CDR1 is ENHRY and CDR2 is SYGVKD. This CDR3 reads CATGQGGYNQPQHF. CDR3 in DNA: TGTGCCACCGGGCAGGGAGGCTACAATCAGCCCCAGCATTTT.

The chain carries TRBV7-2 and TRBJ2-5; D might be TRBD2 (6 bases). The CDR3 has 13 residues. Germline values: CDR1 SGHTA, CDR2 FQGNSA. This CDR3 is CARAGTPQETQYF. Written as DNA, the CDR3 is TGTGCTAGAGCAGGGACTCCCCAAGAGACCCAGTACTTC.